The next 25 T cell receptor beta chains were all read from a single sample in a study of CD8 T cell repertoires and HIV-1 epitope variants. The data were produced by immunoSEQ multiplex PCR, yet TCRdb's version contains in-frame clones alone and is incomplete. This table has some 2,000 clones, 69% appearing once. Antigens of these TCRs are unknown. The sequencing sample was made of cultured CD8+ T cells derived from PBMCs. These receptors originate from a male donor with HIV.

This clone was seen a few times. The J gene is TRBJ2-7, the V gene TRBV7-8; 9 positions agree with TRBD1. The J segment lost 1 base and the V segment lost 7 bases, leaving 14 bases of the junction unmatched. The length of the CDR3 is 17 residues. Per germline, CDR1 SGHVS and CDR2 FQNEAQ. CDR3 protein: CASTPGGHRGLSYEQYF. The CDR3 DNA reads TGTGCCAGCACCCCCGGAGGTCACAGGGGGCTTTCCTACGAGCAGTACTTC.

V usage is TRBV9 and J usage is TRBJ2-1, with 15 bases that match TRBD2. This CDR3 has 19 residues. Germline V CDR1 and CDR2: SGDLS, YYNGEE. V shed 0 bases, J shed 5 bases, and the junction held 9 bases outside the gene matches. The CDR3 sequence: CASSVDPGTSGGPDNEQFF. The CDR3 bases are TGTGCCAGCAGCGTAGACCCTGGGACTAGCGGGGGGCCCGACAATGAGCAGTTCTTC.

The chain uses TRBV5-6 and TRBJ1-4; no reliable D call. The CDR3 extends over 15 amino acids. Between the trimmed V and J ends, which lost 3 bases and 6 bases, there was a span of 15 bases. Per the germline V gene, CDR1 is SGHDT and CDR2 is YYEEEE. The CDR3 loop is CASSSAGDPDEKLFF. CDR3 coding DNA: TGTGCCAGCAGCTCCGCGGGAGACCCCGATGAAAAACTGTTTTTT.

This clone was seen a few times. The CDR3 loop is CASSVGWAGGEGTDTQYF. CDR3 DNA: TGTGCCAGCAGCGTAGGTTGGGCGGGAGGAGAAGGCACAGATACGCAGTATTTT. The chain links TRBV9 to TRBJ2-3; 8 bases are a match to TRBD2. J lost 1 base, V lost 0 bases, and 10 bases had no gene match. The CDR3 runs to 18 residues. CDR1 SGDLS and CDR2 YYNGEE come from the germline V gene. Drawing the rest from reference TRBV9 and TRBJ2-3, the complete variable domain is DSGVTQTPKHLITATGQRVTLRCSPRSGDLSVYWYQQSLDQGLQFLIQYYNGEERAKGNILERFSAQQFPDLHSELNLSSLELGDSALYFCASSVGWAGGEGTDTQYFGPGTRLTVL.

The CDR3 DNA sequence: TGTGCCAGCAGCCTTGTAAGGGGGCACCATAGCGACACTGAAGCTTTCTTT. It codes for CASSLVRGHHSDTEAFF. The V call is TRBV5-6, the J call TRBJ1-1; 7 bases match TRBD1. The CDR3 runs to 17 residues. The germline CDR1 and CDR2 sequences are SGHDT and YYEEEE. V trimming: 4 bases; J trimming: 3 bases; junction bases outside the gene matches: 15. Looking up the rest from reference TRBV5-6 and TRBJ1-1 gives the full variable domain: DAGVTQSPTHLIKTRGQQVTLRCSPKSGHDTVSWYQQALGQGPQFIFQYYEEEERQRGNFPDRFSGHQFPNYSSELNVNALLLGDSALYLCASSLVRGHHSDTEAFFGQGTRLTVV.

The J gene is TRBJ2-5, the V gene TRBV9; 7 bases match TRBD2. Germline V gene sequence: CDR1 SGDLS, CDR2 YYNGEE. V shed 3 bases, J shed 6 bases, and the junction held 11 bases outside the gene matches. This CDR3 is built from 15 residues. CDR3 sequence (DNA): TGTGCCAGCAGCGGCCGGGACTATGAGCGGCAGACCCAGTACTTC. Its translation: CASSGRDYERQTQYF.

The chain is built from TRBV9 and TRBJ1-1; 10 positions match TRBD1. CDR1 and CDR2 from the germline V gene are SGDLS and YYNGEE. The CDR3 loop spans 16 amino acids. Unmatched junction bases numbered 2, after V lost 0 bases and J lost 0 bases. The CDR3 DNA sequence: TGTGCCAGCAGCGTAGGGGACAGGGGCTTGAACACTGAAGCTTTCTTT. Translating gives CASSVGDRGLNTEAFF. Using reference TRBV9 and TRBJ1-1 for the parts outside the CDR3, the full variable domain is DSGVTQTPKHLITATGQRVTLRCSPRSGDLSVYWYQQSLDQGLQFLIQYYNGEERAKGNILERFSAQQFPDLHSELNLSSLELGDSALYFCASSVGDRGLNTEAFFGQGTRLTVV.

This clone was seen only a few times. This chain links TRBV14 with TRBJ2-5, with D possibly matching TRBD2 (6 bases). The V end was cut by 5 bases, the J end by 4 bases, with 17 bases between. This CDR3 spans 15 amino acids. CDR1 and CDR2 from the germline V gene are SGHDN and FVKESK. The CDR3 spells CASSSRRGKRETQYF. The CDR3 DNA reads as TGTGCCAGCAGCTCTCGCCGGGGGAAGAGAGAGACCCAGTACTTC.

This clone has a handful of counts. V gene TRBV9 combines with J gene TRBJ1-6, with D possibly TRBD1 on 6 matching bases. The CDR3 is made up of 16 amino acids. V was cut by 4 bases and J by 7 bases, with 18 bases left in between. Germline V gene lookup returns CDR1 SGDLS and CDR2 YYNGEE. The DNA for the CDR3 is TGTGCCAGCAGCCCGCTGGGGGGGCAAGGGAATTCACCCCTCCACTTT. This gives the protein CASSPLGGQGNSPLHF.

V is TRBV5-6 and J is TRBJ1-5; TRBD1 aligns across 7 bases. V lost 3 bases to trimming and J lost 6 bases; unmatched junction nucleotides: 6. Looked up from germline, CDR1 is SGHDT and CDR2 is YYEEEE. The CDR3 spans 14 residues. The CDR3 spells CASSSQTGAQPQHF. DNA of the CDR3: TGTGCCAGCAGCTCCCAAACAGGGGCTCAGCCCCAGCATTTT.

This clone occurred a few times. The chain links TRBV28 to TRBJ2-7; 12 positions match TRBD1. This CDR3 spans 14 amino acids. Germline V gene lookup returns CDR1 MDHEN and CDR2 SYDVKM. V lost 5 bases, J lost 5 bases, and 4 bases stayed unmatched. DNA of the CDR3: TGTGCCAGCAGTACGGGACAGGGGGCGGACGAGCAGTACTTC. Translated, it gives CASSTGQGADEQYF.

The gene calls are TRBV28 and TRBJ2-1, with 8 positions matching TRBD2. The length of the CDR3 is 15 residues. Per germline, CDR1 MDHEN and CDR2 SYDVKM. With V trimmed by 2 bases and J by 0 bases, 0 bases remained unmatched. This CDR3 reads CASSLLAGSYNEQFF. The CDR3 bases are TGTGCCAGCAGTTTACTAGCGGGCTCCTACAATGAGCAGTTCTTC.

The V gene is TRBV4-1, the J gene TRBJ1-2; D is possibly TRBD1 (5 bases). The CDR3 runs to 17 residues. Germline CDR1 is MGHRA and CDR2 is YSYEKL. Trimming stripped 0 bases from V and 5 bases from J, with 19 bases between. This CDR3 reads CASSQDPSGNRRYGYTF. CDR3 DNA: TGCGCCAGCAGCCAAGACCCCTCGGGTAACAGGCGGTATGGCTACACCTTC.

This rearrangement joins TRBV4-1 to TRBJ1-1; TRBD1 matches 8 bases. V lost 4 bases, J lost 8 bases, and 6 bases stayed unmatched. CDR3 length: 13 amino acids. Germline CDR1 and CDR2: MGHRA and YSYEKL. In DNA form, the CDR3 reads TGCGCCAGCAGCCGTTTACAGGGGGAGGAAGCTTTCTTT. Translating gives CASSRLQGEEAFF.

This chain uses TRBV2 with TRBJ2-2; D is possibly TRBD2 (5 bases). The length of the CDR3 is 14 residues. The V gene's germline CDR1 is SNHLY and CDR2 FYNNEI. V was trimmed by 7 bases and J by 5 bases, leaving 14 bases between them. In DNA form, the CDR3 reads TGTGCCAGCAATGACGGACTCACTACCGGGGAGCTGTTTTTT. This gives the protein CASNDGLTTGELFF.

This clone was observed a handful of times. This chain connects TRBV7-8 to TRBJ2-1, with 8 bases aligning to TRBD2. Germline values: CDR1 SGHVS, CDR2 FQNEAQ. V was clipped by 5 bases and J by 1 base; unmatched bases: 7. The CDR3 is 16 residues long. The CDR3 here is CASSESGRGSYNEQFF. Here the CDR3 DNA reads TGTGCCAGCAGCGAAAGCGGGAGAGGGTCCTACAATGAGCAGTTCTTC.

The rearrangement uses TRBV7-6 and TRBJ1-2; 9 nucleotides align to TRBD1. Germline lookup yields CDR1 SGHVS and CDR2 FNYEAQ. The CDR3 is 13 amino acids. V dropped 5 bases and J dropped 6; count of bases not matched to a gene: 4. The CDR3 bases are TGTGCCAGCAGCGGACAGGGGTGGAATGGCTACACCTTC. Translation: CASSGQGWNGYTF.

This clone came up a few times. The chain carries TRBV7-8 and TRBJ2-3, with no clear D. Trimming removed 0 bases at V and 5 bases at J, with 9 bases between. The CDR3 has 14 residues. CDR1 SGHVS and CDR2 FQNEAQ come from the germline V gene. For the CDR3, the DNA is TGTGCCAGCAGCTTAGCGAGCGTTGGAGATACGCAGTATTTT. Protein: CASSLASVGDTQYF.

The chain joins TRBV28 to TRBJ1-5; a possible D gene is TRBD1 (6 bases). The CDR3 spans 12 residues. The ends were cut back, 7 bases at V and 9 bases at J, with 13 bases in the middle. CDR1 MDHEN and CDR2 SYDVKM come from the germline V gene. The CDR3: CASTTPRGPQHF. For the CDR3, the DNA is TGTGCCAGCACCACACCCAGGGGGCCCCAGCATTTT.

The chain couples TRBV7-8 to TRBJ2-5; no firm D call. V was cut by 7 bases and J by 5 bases, with 11 bases left in between. There are 12 residues in the CDR3. Germline loops: CDR1 SGHVS, CDR2 FQNEAQ. DNA for the CDR3: TGTGCCAGCACCACCAGCCTGGAGACCCAGTACTTC. It specifies CASTTSLETQYF.

V gene TRBV7-9 combines with J gene TRBJ1-1, with no clear D. V lost 2 bases and J lost 0, with 13 bases in between. This CDR3 spans 16 amino acids. The germline gives CDR1 SEHNR, CDR2 FQNEAQ (reference sequence). CDR3 DNA sequence: TGTGCCAGCAGCTTAACCCCTCAAGGCATGAACACTGAAGCTTTCTTT. Its translation is CASSLTPQGMNTEAFF.

This clone has more than one count but fewer than ten. The V gene is TRBV7-9, the J gene TRBJ2-1; 8 bases are shared with TRBD2. CDR3 length: 17 amino acids. Germline-derived CDR1 and CDR2 are SEHNR and FQNEAQ (reference sequence). V shed 5 bases and J 0 bases; nucleotides not matched to a gene: 9. CDR3: CASSGDAGGYSYNEQFF. The CDR3 DNA sequence: TGTGCCAGCAGCGGAGATGCGGGAGGTTACTCCTACAATGAGCAGTTCTTC. Together with reference TRBV7-9 and TRBJ2-1, the CDR3 gives the full variable domain: DTGVSQNPRHKITKRGQNVTFRCDPISEHNRLYWYRQTLGQGPEFLTYFQNEAQLEKSRLLSDRFSAERPKGSFSTLEIQRTEQGDSAMYLCASSGDAGGYSYNEQFFGPGTRLTVL.

This sequence joins TRBV19 and TRBJ2-1, with D unclear. Trimming took off 3 bases at V and 10 bases at J, with 13 bases between the two ends. CDR3 length: 13 amino acids. In germline, CDR1 is LNHDA, CDR2 SQIVND (reference sequence). CDR3 protein: CASSILLSAEQFF. CDR3 coding DNA: TGTGCCAGTAGTATTCTCCTAAGCGCGGAGCAGTTCTTC.

The chain combines TRBV5-4 with TRBJ1-1; TRBD1 matches 10 bases. The junction had 8 bases not matched to a gene; V was cut back by 5 bases and J by 7 bases. Germline CDR1 reads SGHNT; CDR2 reads YYREEE (reference sequence). This CDR3 has 14 amino acids. The CDR3 bases are TGTGCCAGCAGGGTAGACAGGGGGCAAGGTGAAGCTTTCTTT. Amino acid sequence: CASRVDRGQGEAFF. The full variable domain, with the rest looked up from reference TRBV5-4 and TRBJ1-1, is ETGVTQSPTHLIKTRGQQVTLRCSSQSGHNTVSWYQQALGQGPQFIFQYYREEENGRGNFPPRFSGLQFPNYSSELNVNALELDDSALYLCASRVDRGQGEAFFGQGTRLTVV.

This clone has only a few counts. The rearrangement links TRBV19 to TRBJ1-1, with 10 bases identical to TRBD1. V trimming: 10 bases; J trimming: 5 bases; junction bases outside the gene matches: 10. This CDR3 contains 14 residues. Germline V gene sequence: CDR1 LNHDA, CDR2 SQIVND (reference sequence). The CDR3 bases are TGTGCCAAGATAAGGGACAGGGGATGGACTGAAGCTTTCTTT. This encodes CAKIRDRGWTEAFF.